These T cell receptor beta chains were read from a single sample in a study of lymphopenia after photon versus proton radiotherapy. Repertoires were generated with immunoSEQ multiplex PCR, while TCRdb's copy carries only in-frame clones and drops some. Of roughly 25,000 clones listed, nearly 85% are singletons. The starting material was peripheral blood, obtained from a patient treated with proton-based radiotherapy. These receptors were obtained from a woman between 65 and 79 years old with pancreatic cancer. Both conserved end residues are part of each CDR3. Each record gives: J gene, V gene, clone size, D gene, CDR3 DNA, CDR3 protein. The D gene is left open where the match is weak. Where a row states a size, it is once, few, many or the class of an expanded clone; other rows omit it.

>TRBJ1-6|TRBV9|few|NA
TGTGCCAGCAGCGTAGTTGACAGGATCAATAATTCACCCCTCCACTTT
CASSVVDRINNSPLHF
>TRBJ2-1|TRBV4-1|NA|NA
TGCGCCAGCAGCCAAGGACTCGGGGACATTAATGAGCAGTTCTTC
CASSQGLGDINEQFF
>TRBJ2-5|TRBV10-3|NA|TRBD1
TGTGCCATCAGTGAGTCAACGGGACAGCCACAAGAGACCCAGTACTTC
CAISESTGQPQETQYF
>TRBJ1-1|TRBV5-1|NA|NA
TGCGCCAGCAGCCCCGTGACAGCCAATGAAGCTTTCTTT
CASSPVTANEAFF
>TRBJ2-6|TRBV18|NA|TRBD2
TGTGCCAGCTCACCGAGCGGGACTGGGGCCAACGTCCTGACTTTC
CASSPSGTGANVLTF
>TRBJ2-5|TRBV2|NA|TRBD1
TGTGCCAGCAGTGAACGGACAGGGGGGAATGGAGAGACCCAGTACTTC
CASSERTGGNGETQYF
>TRBJ2-1|TRBV7-8|once|NA
TGTGCCAGCAGCTCCTCCCTACGTGTTGAGCAGTTCTTC
CASSSSLRVEQFF
>TRBJ2-2|TRBV27|NA|NA
TGTGCCACCCATCGGGGCGGGGAGCTGTTTTTT
CATHRGGELFF
>TRBJ2-1|TRBV21-1|NA|NA
TGTGCCAGCAGCACCAGAGACCAGGGGGAATATCACAATGAGCAGTTCTTC
CASSTRDQGEYHNEQFF
>TRBJ2-3|TRBV11-2|NA|NA
TGTGCCAGCATGCTGAGGCAGAGCACAGATACGCAGTATTTT
CASMLRQSTDTQYF
>TRBJ2-7|TRBV14|NA|TRBD2
TGTGCCAGCAGCCAAGATGGAGGGACTAGCGGGAGGCCCACCTACGAGCAGTACTTC
CASSQDGGTSGRPTYEQYF
>TRBJ1-1|TRBV5-4|NA|NA
TGTGCCAGCACACCAGGGGCCTTGAACACTGAAGCTTTCTTT
CASTPGALNTEAFF
>TRBJ1-4|TRBV12-5|NA|TRBD1
TGTGCTAGTGGTTCCCAGGGGGTTGGTAATGAAAAACTGTTTTTT
CASGSQGVGNEKLFF
>TRBJ1-3|TRBV19|NA|NA
TGTGCCAGTATGGAGGGGGGGTCTGGAAACACCATATATTTT
CASMEGGSGNTIYF
>TRBJ2-3|TRBV9|NA|TRBD1
TGTGCCAGCAGTATACAGGGGGCTGGGACAGATACGCAGTATTTT
CASSIQGAGTDTQYF
>TRBJ1-4|TRBV6-6|NA|NA
TGTGCCAGCAGAGTCGACAGTTCAACTAATGAAAAACTGTTTTTT
CASRVDSSTNEKLFF
>TRBJ1-1|TRBV11-3|NA|NA
TGTGCCAGCAGCTCACCAGAGTCTAGAAACACTGAAGCTTTCTTT
CASSSPESRNTEAFF